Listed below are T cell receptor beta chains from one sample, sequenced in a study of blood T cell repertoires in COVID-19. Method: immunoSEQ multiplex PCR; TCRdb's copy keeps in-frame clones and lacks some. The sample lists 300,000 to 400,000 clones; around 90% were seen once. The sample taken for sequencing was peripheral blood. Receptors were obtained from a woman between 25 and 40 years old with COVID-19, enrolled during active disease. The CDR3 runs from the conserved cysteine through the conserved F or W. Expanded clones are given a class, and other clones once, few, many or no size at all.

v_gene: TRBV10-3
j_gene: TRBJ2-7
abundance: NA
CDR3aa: CAISLESYEQYF

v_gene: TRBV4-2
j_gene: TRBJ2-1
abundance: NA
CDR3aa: CASSQTTGGPLEQFF

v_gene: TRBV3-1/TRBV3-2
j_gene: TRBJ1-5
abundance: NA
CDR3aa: CASSDTGNQPQHF

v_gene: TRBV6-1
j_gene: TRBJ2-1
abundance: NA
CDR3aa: CASSERGNEQFF

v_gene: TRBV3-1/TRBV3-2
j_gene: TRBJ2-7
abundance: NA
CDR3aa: CASSLGLAGELYF

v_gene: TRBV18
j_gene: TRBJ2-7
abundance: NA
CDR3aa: CASSPVPSYEQYF

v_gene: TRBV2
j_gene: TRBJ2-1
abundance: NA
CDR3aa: CASSASGTYNEQFF

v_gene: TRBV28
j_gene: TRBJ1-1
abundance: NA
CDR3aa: CASSSDTEAFF

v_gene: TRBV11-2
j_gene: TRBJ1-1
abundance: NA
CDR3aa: CASSLVKGATTEAFF

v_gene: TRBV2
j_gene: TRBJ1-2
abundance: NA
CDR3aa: CASSVGGSGYGYTF

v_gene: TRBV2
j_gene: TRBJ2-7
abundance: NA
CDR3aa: CASVAGGPSYEQYF

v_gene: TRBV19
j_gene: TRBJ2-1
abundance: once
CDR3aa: CASRLAGNEQFF

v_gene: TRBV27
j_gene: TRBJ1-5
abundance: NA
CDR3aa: CASSFIRDQPQHF

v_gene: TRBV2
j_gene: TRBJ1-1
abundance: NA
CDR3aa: CASSERQGAITEAFF

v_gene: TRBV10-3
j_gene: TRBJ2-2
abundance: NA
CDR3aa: CAISESTDRANTGELFF

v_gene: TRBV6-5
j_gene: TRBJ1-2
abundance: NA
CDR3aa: CASTPGTHYGYTF

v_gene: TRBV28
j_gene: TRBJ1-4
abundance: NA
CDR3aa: CASSPSAGGHEKLFF

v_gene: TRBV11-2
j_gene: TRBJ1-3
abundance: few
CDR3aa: CASSLLIESSGNTIYF

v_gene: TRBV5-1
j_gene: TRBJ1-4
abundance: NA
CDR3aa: CASSMGQGNEKLFF

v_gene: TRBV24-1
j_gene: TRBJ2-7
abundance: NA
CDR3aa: CATSDSRRGFRGYEQYF

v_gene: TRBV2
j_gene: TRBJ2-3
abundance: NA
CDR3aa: CASRRTSGTTDTQYF

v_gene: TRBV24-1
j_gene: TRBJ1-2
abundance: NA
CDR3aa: CATSQWTGDGYTF

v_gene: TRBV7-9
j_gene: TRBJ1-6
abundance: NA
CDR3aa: CASSFWGDATPNSPLHF

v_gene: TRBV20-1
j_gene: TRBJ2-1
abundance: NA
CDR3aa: CSASSFRLAGGSFYNEQFF